This T cell receptor beta chain was recorded in a study of blood T cell repertoires in COVID-19. Study background: Both acute and convalescent COVID-19 samples were obtained from the United States, Italy and Spain.

Individuals drawn from some 25 US areas were roughly 18 to 89 years old. The study counted Cohort 3 donors as recovered given two negative PCRs, clearance, or symptom resolution. Per the original methods: How many nucleated cells were present was estimated from reference gene primer amplification. Sequenced by immunoSEQ multiplex PCR; TCRdb stores in-frame clones only, minus some. V and J calls and clone size follow that table, whereas D and trimming were derived from the DNA. The sample includes roughly 400,000 clones, about 87% of them seen just once. The CDR3 has 11 amino acids. Germline values: CDR1 SGHRS, CDR2 YFSETQ. Deletions cut 7 bases from V and 11 bases from J, with 15 bases between.

Sequencing was done on a sample of PBMCs or T cells enriched from blood (not recorded which). This TCR derives from a woman aged 50 to 60 who had recovered from COVID-19. The chain combines TRBV5-1 with TRBJ1-1; D is uncertain. The CDR3 nucleotides are TGCGCCAGCCCTACCCCGTTGGAGGCTTTCTTT. Translating gives CASPTPLEAFF.